This TCR beta chain emerged from a study of blood T cell repertoires in COVID-19. Overall study context: Acute and convalescent COVID-19 specimens originated in the United States, Italy and Spain. Sample material is recorded as cDNA or gDNA derived from T cells, B-cell-depleted T cells, or PBMCs.

This clone was found once. Authors' data handling: It was from reference gene primer amplification that nucleated cell counts were estimated. TCRdb's copy holds only in-frame clones and misses some; the assay was immunoSEQ multiplex PCR. V, J and clone size derive from that table, while D and trimming were established from the DNA sequence. The sample consists of 150,000 to 200,000 clones, roughly 90% of them appearing once. Per germline, CDR1 SGHRS and CDR2 YFSETQ. CDR3 length: 16 residues. V was pared by 0 bases and J by 0 bases, with 13 bases between. Sequencing was carried out using peripheral blood. This clonotype originated in a man aged 45-65 years with acute or convalescent COVID-19. V is TRBV5-1 and J is TRBJ2-7; possible D gene TRBD2, 6 bases. The CDR3, as DNA: TGCGCCAGCAGCTTGGGGCCTAGCGACAACTCCTACGAGCAGTACTTC. Its translation: CASSLGPSDNSYEQYF. The full variable domain, completed using reference TRBV5-1 and TRBJ2-7, is KAGVTQTPRYLIKTRGQQVTLSCSPISGHRSVSWYQQTPGQGLQFLFEYFSETQRNKGNFPGRFSGRQFSNSRSEMNVSTLELGDSALYLCASSLGPSDNSYEQYFGPGTRLTVT.